Here is one TCR beta chain with its context. The sample belongs to a study of blood T cell repertoires in COVID-19. Generated by immunoSEQ multiplex PCR, the TCRdb table keeps only in-frame clones and is missing some. The sample lists 320,000 or so clones, 80% to 90% occurring once. Individuals aged roughly 18 to 95 years were recruited from 24 US areas. Clinical history reported by participants formed the basis on which cohorts were assigned. The CDR3 length is 16 residues. V was shortened by 1 base and J by 2 bases, with 14 bases between the two germline ends. The germline V gene encodes CDR1 LNHDA and CDR2 SQIVND (reference sequence).

This sequence originates from a man aged 25-40 years who had recovered from COVID-19. Sequenced: PBMCs or T cells enriched from blood (not recorded which). The chain couples TRBV19 to TRBJ1-2, with a possible D match to TRBD1 (5 bases). This chain's CDR3 is CASSIASEGLNYGYTF. The CDR3 bases are TGTGCCAGTAGTATAGCGAGCGAGGGACTAAACTATGGCTACACCTTC.